The source of this T cell receptor beta chain is a study of Ad26.COV2.S vaccination and SARS-CoV-2 variants. Looking at the study overall: It was the COV1001 Ad26.COV2.S trial arm that included the donor.

Trimming shortened V by 6 bases and J by 12 bases, and 17 bases separated the two germline ends. The germline gives CDR1 MNHEY, CDR2 SVGAGI. The CDR3 sequence is 12 residues long. Study results and caveats: Following vaccination, spike-specific CD8+ and CD4+ T cell responses reportedly exhibited substantial breadth.

This clone was observed a few times. Its antigen is not known. The treatment is: roughly 19 received Ad26.COV2.S at low or high dose, single or two shots; 5 received placebo; per-sample allocation not given. Repertoires come from day 63 after the first vaccine or placebo injection. The individual, an adult aged 18-55 years, was a donor in Boston. Generated by immunoSEQ multiplex PCR, the TCRdb table keeps only in-frame clones and is missing some. The sample holds some 460,000 clones, approximately 90% seen once. The chain recombines TRBV6-5 with TRBJ1-1, with D perhaps TRBD1 (6 bases). Sequencing was performed on peripheral blood, taken in a trial of Ad26.COV2.S vaccine versus placebo. The clonotype comes from a person between 18 and 60 years old who received the Ad26.COV2.S COVID-19 vaccine or a placebo. The CDR3 DNA reads as TGTGCCAGCAGGAACACAGGGAGTCAAACTTTCTTT. Translation gives CASRNTGSQTFF.